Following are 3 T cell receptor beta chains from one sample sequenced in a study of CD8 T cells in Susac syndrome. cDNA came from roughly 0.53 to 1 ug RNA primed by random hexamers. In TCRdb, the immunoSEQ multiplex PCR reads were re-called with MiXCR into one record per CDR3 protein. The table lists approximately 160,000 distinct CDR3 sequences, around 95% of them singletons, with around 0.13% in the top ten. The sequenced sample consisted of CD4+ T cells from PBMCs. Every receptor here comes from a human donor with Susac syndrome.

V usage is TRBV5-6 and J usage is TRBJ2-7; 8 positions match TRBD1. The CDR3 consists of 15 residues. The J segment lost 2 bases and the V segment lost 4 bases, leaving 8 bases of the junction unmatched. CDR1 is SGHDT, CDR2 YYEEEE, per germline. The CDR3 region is CASSPGTGDAYEQYV. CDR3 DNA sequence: TGTGCCAGCAGCCCCGGGACAGGCGATGCCTACGAGCAGTACGTC.

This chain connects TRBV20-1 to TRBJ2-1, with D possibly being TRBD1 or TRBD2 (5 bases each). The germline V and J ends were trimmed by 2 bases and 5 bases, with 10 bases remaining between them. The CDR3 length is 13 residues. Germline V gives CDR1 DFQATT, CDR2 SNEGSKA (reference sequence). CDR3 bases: TGCAGTGCTAGACCGGGGACCCACAATGAGCAGTTCTTC. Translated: CSARPGTHNEQFF.

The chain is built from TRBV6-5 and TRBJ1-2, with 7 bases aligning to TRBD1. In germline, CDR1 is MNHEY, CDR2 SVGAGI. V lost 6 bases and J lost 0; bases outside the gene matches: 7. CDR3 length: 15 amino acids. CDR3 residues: CASREGANSNYGYTF. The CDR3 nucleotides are TGTGCCAGCAGGGAGGGGGCTAACTCTAACTATGGCTACACCTTC.